This T cell receptor beta chain was sequenced in a study of T cell repertoires in cytomegalovirus infection. Study-wide points: HLA-C-restricted TCR beta clonotypes specific for CMV led the ex vivo response.

Each CDR3 protein is one row after TCRdb ran MiXCR on the reads. Of about 500,000 distinct CDR3 sequences in the sample, about 33% were seen once. J was trimmed by 5 bases and V by 4 bases; bases with no gene match: 9. Germline V gives CDR1 DFQATT, CDR2 SNEGSKA (reference sequence). The CDR3 runs to 14 residues. This clonotype was seen a few times. What it recognizes is unknown. V and J are TRBV20-1 and TRBJ1-1, with TRBD1 matching over 8 bases. This material consisted of cultured PBMCs, taken from culture after CMV antigen stimulation. The source of this sequence is a human donor in good health (CMV status not recorded). Some clones in this sample may be carry-over from other donors' samples. The CDR3 loop is CSAMPGGARTEAFF. CDR3 nucleotide sequence: TGCAGTGCTATGCCAGGGGGCGCTCGTACTGAAGCTTTCTTT.